These T cell receptor beta chains were read from a single sample in a study of CD8 T cells in ankylosing spondylitis. TCRdb ran MiXCR on the 5' RACE reads and lists one entry per CDR3 protein. The sample lists approximately 540,000 distinct CDR3 sequences; roughly 13% were seen once. Sequencing used blood, either unsorted or a sorted T cell fraction (not recorded which). Receptors originate from a male donor with ankylosing spondylitis. CDR3s include the opening cysteine and the closing phenylalanine or tryptophan. The order of the fields is V gene, D gene, clone size, J gene, CDR3 protein, CDR3 DNA. A D gene is named only where the DNA matches it firmly. Size tells how often a clone was seen (once, few, many) or the class of an expanded clone, and some rows leave it out.

TRBV29-1,.,many,TRBJ2-6,CSVADSTVSGANVLTF,TGCAGCGTGGCAGACAGCACTGTCTCTGGGGCCAACGTCCTGACTTTC
TRBV7-6,TRBD2,.,TRBJ2-1,CASSSGWGGEQFF,TGTGCCAGCTCGTCAGGGTGGGGGGGGGAGCAGTTCTTC
TRBV5-1,TRBD1,few,TRBJ1-1,CASSRGRGPQLNTEAFF,TGCGCCAGCAGCCGGGGCAGGGGGCCCCAACTAAACACTGAAGCTTTCTTT
TRBV3-1,.,few,TRBJ2-1,CAVRDFYNEQFF,TGTGCCGTCCGGGACTTTTACAATGAGCAGTTCTTC
TRBV2,.,.,TRBJ2-2,CASGNRPTGELFF,TGTGCCAGCGGGAACAGGCCAACCGGGGAGCTGTTTTTT
TRBV27,TRBD2,few,TRBJ2-1,CASSFEGLASLTYNEQFF,TGTGCCAGCAGTTTCGAGGGACTAGCGAGCCTGACCTACAATGAGCAGTTCTTC
TRBV3-1,.,.,TRBJ1-1,CASSQVDSHTEAFF,TGTGCCAGCAGCCAAGTGGACAGCCACACTGAAGCTTTCTTT
TRBV7-2,.,.,TRBJ2-1,CASSIAATAHEQFF,TGTGCCAGCAGCATCGCAGCTACGGCCCATGAGCAGTTCTTC
TRBV29-1,.,few,TRBJ2-7,CSAGAPPYEQYF,TGCAGCGCCGGGGCCCCCCCCTACGAGCAGTACTTC
TRBV5-1,TRBD2,.,TRBJ2-1,CASSFLNGRNNEQFF,TGCGCCAGCAGCTTTCTAAACGGGAGGAACAATGAGCAGTTCTTC
TRBV5-1,.,many,TRBJ2-3,CASSLPADTQYF,TGCGCCAGCAGCTTACCCGCAGATACGCAGTATTTT
TRBV29-1,TRBD2,many,TRBJ2-5,CSVDTTAGGAETQYF,TGCAGCGTTGATACTACAGCGGGAGGGGCAGAGACCCAGTACTTC
TRBV5-1,.,many,TRBJ1-1,CASSLPGEGTEAFF,TGCGCCAGCAGCCTTCCGGGAGAGGGCACTGAAGCTTTCTTT
TRBV20-1,TRBD1,few,TRBJ1-1,CSARDFGQGPQAEAFF,TGCAGTGCTAGAGACTTCGGACAGGGGCCCCAGGCTGAAGCTTTCTTT
TRBV29-1,.,.,TRBJ2-1,CSLSSGAYNEQFF,TGCAGCCTCTCCAGCGGCGCCTACAATGAGCAGTTCTTC
TRBV6-1,.,few,TRBJ1-1,CASKRGRLGTEAFF,TGTGCCAGCAAGAGGGGGAGGCTGGGGACTGAAGCTTTCTTT
TRBV3-1,.,.,TRBJ1-2,CASTRGRGYGYTF,TGTGCCTCAACGAGGGGCAGGGGTTATGGCTACACCTTC
TRBV21-1,.,.,TRBJ2-2,CASLGQSTGELFF,TGTGCCAGCTTAGGACAGTCCACCGGGGAGCTGTTTTTT
TRBV7-9,.,many,TRBJ2-1,CASSLASSYNEQFF,TGTGCCAGCAGTTTAGCGAGCTCCTACAATGAGCAGTTCTTC
TRBV7-9,.,few,TRBJ2-2,CASSFDEGAYTGELFF,TGTGCCAGCAGCTTTGACGAAGGGGCCTACACCGGGGAGCTGTTTTTT
TRBV21-1,.,.,TRBJ1-1,CASSKVENGTEAFF,TGTGCCAGCAGCAAAGTCGAGAATGGGACTGAAGCTTTCTTT
TRBV5-1,.,few,TRBJ1-2,CASSLSVSNYGYTF,TGCGCCAGCAGCTTGTCAGTATCTAACTATGGCTACACCTTC
TRBV20-1,.,few,TRBJ2-2,CSARVSGNTGELFF,TGCAGTGCTAGAGTATCCGGGAACACCGGGGAGCTGTTTTTT
TRBV5-1,TRBD1,few,TRBJ1-1,CASTRQGDTEAFF,TGCGCCAGCACCAGACAGGGGGACACTGAAGCTTTCTTT
TRBV5-1,TRBD2,few,TRBJ2-1,CASSLGTGGPHEQFF,TGCGCCAGCAGCTTGGGAACGGGAGGGCCGCATGAGCAGTTCTTC
TRBV3-1,.,few,TRBJ2-5,CASSQGQGGGGTQYF,TGTGCCAGCAGCCAAGGGCAGGGTGGCGGAGGGACCCAGTACTTC
TRBV11-1,.,.,TRBJ1-4,CASSPVMRGLAGNEKLFF,TGTGCCAGCAGCCCAGTAATGCGGGGCCTCGCCGGGAATGAAAAACTGTTTTTT
TRBV18,.,few,TRBJ2-5,CASSPGLVKETQYF,TGTGCCAGCTCGCCTGGGCTTGTTAAAGAGACCCAGTACTTC
TRBV14,.,few,TRBJ1-4,CASSQGAGFEKLFF,TGTGCCAGCAGCCAAGGGGCAGGGTTTGAAAAACTGTTTTTT
TRBV24-1,.,.,TRBJ2-1,CATSDDGGQTYNEQFF,TGTGCCACCAGTGATGATGGCGGACAGACTTACAATGAGCAGTTCTTC
TRBV7-2,TRBD1,few,TRBJ1-2,CASSWFYRGDGYTF,TGTGCCAGCAGCTGGTTCTACAGGGGTGACGGCTACACCTTC
TRBV10-3,.,many,TRBJ2-5,CAISEGNSLKKTQYF,TGTGCCATCAGTGAGGGGAATAGCTTAAAAAAGACCCAGTACTTC
TRBV6-1,.,.,TRBJ2-5,CASSESLQETQYF,TGTGCCAGCAGTGAATCCCTACAAGAGACCCAGTACTTC
TRBV10-1,.,few,TRBJ1-5,CASRKRVTGEPQHF,TGCGCCAGCAGGAAGCGGGTTACTGGGGAGCCCCAGCATTTT
TRBV20-1,TRBD2,.,TRBJ2-1,CSARVSGRAREQFF,TGCAGTGCTAGAGTTAGCGGGAGGGCCCGTGAGCAGTTCTTC
TRBV5-5,.,few,TRBJ2-5,CASRLSWETQYF,TGTGCCAGCAGACTTTCTTGGGAGACCCAGTACTTC
TRBV12-3/TRBV12-4,TRBD2,few,TRBJ2-3,CASSPGTSLTDTQYF,TGTGCCAGCAGTCCCGGGACTAGTCTCACAGATACGCAGTATTTT
TRBV12-3/TRBV12-4,.,.,TRBJ1-2,CASSSGTRDGYTF,TGTGCCAGCAGTTCTGGGACACGAGATGGCTACACCTTC
TRBV3-1,.,.,TRBJ2-2,CASSHQGRNTGELFF,TGTGCCAGCAGCCATCAGGGTAGGAACACCGGGGAGCTGTTTTTT
TRBV6-1,.,.,TRBJ1-2,CASTPLAGQAVLYGYTF,TGTGCCAGCACCCCTCTAGCTGGGCAGGCGGTTCTCTATGGCTACACCTTC
TRBV14,TRBD1,.,TRBJ2-1,CASSARGRRAHNEQFF,TGTGCCAGCAGCGCCAGGGGGCGGCGGGCCCACAATGAGCAGTTCTTC
TRBV10-3,TRBD2,few,TRBJ2-1,CAISPGSGSKNNEQFF,TGTGCCATCAGCCCTGGCAGCGGGAGCAAGAACAATGAGCAGTTCTTC
TRBV3-1,TRBD1,.,TRBJ2-1,CASSRERGPPYNEQFF,TGTGCCAGCAGCCGAGAAAGGGGGCCCCCCTACAATGAGCAGTTCTTC
TRBV6-1,TRBD2,few,TRBJ2-1,CASNPGLAGGTLFF,TGTGCCAGCAACCCTGGACTAGCGGGAGGAACACTGTTCTTC
TRBV7-9,TRBD1,.,TRBJ2-2,CASSVQTGGLTGELFF,TGTGCCAGCAGCGTCCAAACAGGGGGCTTAACCGGGGAGCTGTTTTTT
TRBV4-1,TRBD2,.,TRBJ2-5,CASSQDTGGLQETQYF,TGCGCCAGCAGCCAAGATACGGGAGGGTTACAAGAGACCCAGTACTTC
TRBV11-2,TRBD1,few,TRBJ1-1,CASSLDRGNEAFF,TGTGCCAGCAGCTTAGACAGGGGGAATGAAGCTTTCTTT
TRBV12-3/TRBV12-4,.,few,TRBJ2-1,CASSPSGEYANEQFF,TGTGCCAGCAGCCCGTCAGGGGAGTATGCAAATGAGCAGTTCTTC
TRBV5-1,.,few,TRBJ1-2,CASSATGRNLFSNYGYTF,TGCGCCAGCAGCGCGACTGGACGGAATTTGTTCTCTAACTATGGCTACACCTTC
TRBV5-6,TRBD2,few,TRBJ2-2,CASSLELAGPTGELFF,TGTGCCAGCAGCTTGGAACTAGCGGGACCCACCGGGGAGCTGTTTTTT
TRBV5-1,.,.,TRBJ2-1,CASSSDGGSYNEQFF,TGCGCCAGCAGCTCCGACGGGGGTAGCTACAATGAGCAGTTCTTC
TRBV20-1,TRBD1,few,TRBJ1-2,CSALQGPNGYTF,TGCAGTGCTTTACAGGGGCCCAATGGCTACACCTTC
TRBV30,.,few,TRBJ2-2,CAWSDRVWAGELFF,TGTGCCTGGAGTGACAGGGTTTGGGCCGGGGAGCTGTTTTTT
TRBV7-9,TRBD2,.,TRBJ2-3,CASSPRSGSETDTQYF,TGTGCCAGCAGCCCCCGGAGCGGGAGTGAAACAGATACGCAGTATTTT
TRBV24-1,.,.,TRBJ2-3,CATSAADGTDTQYF,TGTGCCACCAGTGCGGCAGACGGGACAGATACGCAGTATTTT
TRBV29-1,.,few,TRBJ2-5,CSVRSRGLQETQYF,TGCAGCGTCCGATCGAGGGGTCTACAAGAGACCCAGTACTTC
TRBV2,.,.,TRBJ1-6,CASNPGGSPLHF,TGTGCCAGCAACCCCGGAGGTTCACCCCTCCACTTT
TRBV5-1,.,.,TRBJ2-5,CASSLGTRRDETQYF,TGCGCCAGCAGCCTCGGGACCCGGAGGGATGAGACCCAGTACTTC
TRBV5-1,TRBD1,many,TRBJ2-5,CASSFGDRFEETQYF,TGCGCCAGCAGCTTCGGGGACAGATTCGAAGAGACCCAGTACTTC
TRBV4-1,.,many,TRBJ2-1,CASSQDRARIEQFF,TGCGCCAGCAGCCAGGACCGGGCCCGGATTGAGCAGTTCTTC